These 22 T cell receptor beta chains were sequenced from one sample in a study of shared T cell receptors in the human thymus. Here immunoSEQ multiplex PCR was the method, and the copy in TCRdb shows in-frame clones only, minus some. Of some 720,000 clones in the sample, 88% were seen once. In addition, the sample was reused for a study of human thymus T cells.

The sample was thymocytes. The receptors come from a boy under two years old with a congenital heart defect.

The chain carries TRBV5-1 and TRBJ2-2; 9 bases align to TRBD2. J lost 1 base, V lost 4 bases, and 2 bases had no gene match. Germline V lookup: CDR1 SGHRS, CDR2 YFSETQ. CDR3 size: 15 residues. In DNA form, the CDR3 reads TGCGCCAGCAGCACTAGCGGGCTGAACACCGGGGAGCTGTTTTTT. Amino acids: CASSTSGLNTGELFF. The full variable domain, in which reference TRBV5-1 and TRBJ2-2 provide the parts outside the CDR3, is KAGVTQTPRYLIKTRGQQVTLSCSPISGHRSVSWYQQTPGQGLQFLFEYFSETQRNKGNFPGRFSGRQFSNSRSEMNVSTLELGDSALYLCASSTSGLNTGELFFGEGSRLTVL.

The chain carries TRBV11-3 and TRBJ2-3; possible D gene TRBD1, 6 bases. The CDR3 spans 12 residues. The germline V gene encodes CDR1 SGHNT and CDR2 YENEEA. Deletions cut 1 base from V and 14 bases from J, with 13 bases between. The CDR3 is CASSLGGHGGYF. The CDR3 nucleotides read TGTGCCAGCAGCTTAGGGGGACACGGAGGGTATTTT. The whole variable domain, filled in from reference TRBV11-3 and TRBJ2-3, reads EAGVVQSPRYKIIEKKQPVAFWCNPISGHNTLYWYLQNLGQGPELLIRYENEEAVDDSQLPKDRFSAERLKGVDSTLKIQPAELGDSAVYLCASSLGGHGGYFGPGTRLTVL.

The chain is built from TRBV20-1 and TRBJ2-2; possibly TRBD1 for D (5 bases). The V gene's germline CDR1 is DFQATT and CDR2 SNEGSKA (reference sequence). The V end was cut by 3 bases, the J end by 6 bases, with 5 bases between. The CDR3 is 11 residues long. DNA for the CDR3: TGCAGTGCTAGGACAGCCGGGGAGCTGTTTTTT. This sequence encodes CSARTAGELFF.

The chain uses TRBV5-1 and TRBJ2-7, with 8 bases aligning to TRBD1. Looked up from germline, CDR1 is SGHRS and CDR2 is YFSETQ. The CDR3 extends over 15 amino acids. Trimming cost V 0 bases and J 2 bases; bases outside gene matches: 4. CDR3 DNA: TGCGCCAGCAGCTTGGGCGCAGGGGGCCCCTACGAGCAGTACTTC. Protein product: CASSLGAGGPYEQYF. Full variable domain (outside the CDR3, taken from reference TRBV5-1 and TRBJ2-7): KAGVTQTPRYLIKTRGQQVTLSCSPISGHRSVSWYQQTPGQGLQFLFEYFSETQRNKGNFPGRFSGRQFSNSRSEMNVSTLELGDSALYLCASSLGAGGPYEQYFGPGTRLTVT.

This clone was observed a single time. The chain combines TRBV28 with TRBJ2-1, with TRBD1 identical over 11 bases. V was clipped by 6 bases and J by 4 bases; unmatched bases: 8. From germline, CDR1 is MDHEN and CDR2 SYDVKM. The CDR3 is 16 residues long. The CDR3 spells CASSLEGQGEYNEQFF. The CDR3 bases are TGTGCCAGCAGCCTCGAGGGACAGGGGGAATACAATGAGCAGTTCTTC.

The chain has TRBV18 and TRBJ2-5; D may be TRBD2 (6 bases). Germline V CDR1 and CDR2: KGHSH, LQKENI. V was clipped by 6 bases and J by 5 bases, with 13 bases between them. The CDR3 is made up of 13 amino acids. CDR3 loop: CASSPTRSETQYF. CDR3 bases: TGTGCCAGCTCTCCGACTAGGTCCGAGACCCAGTACTTC.

In DNA, the CDR3 is TGTGCCAGCAGTGAAATCGTGCTAGCGCTCAATGAGCAGTTCTTC. The encoded protein is CASSEIVLALNEQFF. The chain uses TRBV6-1 and TRBJ2-1; D might be TRBD2 (6 bases). The V end was cut by 2 bases, the J end by 6 bases, with 14 bases between. Germline V CDR1 and CDR2: MNHNS, SASEGT. The CDR3 has 15 residues.

V and J are TRBV5-4 and TRBJ2-3, with no clear D. The V and J ends lost 2 bases and 6 bases respectively, with 7 bases between them. From germline, CDR1 is SGHNT and CDR2 YYREEE (reference sequence). The CDR3 totals 12 residues. The CDR3 here is CASSFWPDTQYF. The CDR3 region has the DNA TGTGCCAGCAGCTTCTGGCCTGATACGCAGTATTTT. The full variable domain, completed using reference TRBV5-4 and TRBJ2-3, is ETGVTQSPTHLIKTRGQQVTLRCSSQSGHNTVSWYQQALGQGPQFIFQYYREEENGRGNFPPRFSGLQFPNYSSELNVNALELDDSALYLCASSFWPDTQYFGPGTRLTVL.

As concerns this clone: Other DNA sequences in this sample translate to the same CDR3. The V and J genes are TRBV6-5 and TRBJ2-1, with 7 bases lining up with TRBD1. Germline CDR1 and CDR2: MNHEY and SVGAGI. The V segment lost 6 bases and the J segment 4 bases; nucleotides outside the gene matches: 3. CDR3 length equals 13 residues. DNA for the CDR3: TGTGCCAGCAGCCCGACAGGGTACAATGAGCAGTTCTTC. Translation: CASSPTGYNEQFF.

The genes are TRBV7-3 and TRBJ2-3; a possible D gene is TRBD2 (5 bases). The CDR3 covers 15 residues. Germline V gives CDR1 SGHTA, CDR2 FQGTGA. V lost 5 bases and J 0 bases, leaving 12 bases between the germline ends. The DNA of the CDR3 is TGTGCCAGCAGCCCGGAGGCGGAGAGCACAGATACGCAGTATTTT. Protein: CASSPEAESTDTQYF.

Worth noting for this clone: Since no conserved phenylalanine or tryptophan closes the CDR3, a read error is the likely cause. The DNA is omitted, as the CDR3 cannot be located on it reliably, and the CDR3 follows TCRdb's listing. This chain uses TRBV6-6 with TRBJ2-6; the D call of TRBD1 is as the table states it, not checked on the DNA. The CDR3 comprises 16 residues, both ends counted. The germline V gene encodes CDR1 MNHNY and CDR2 SVGAGI (reference sequence). The CDR3 protein is CASSPSYRARTTSSTS.

This chain connects TRBV25-1 to TRBJ2-5; TRBD1 might be the D (7 bases). Germline V lookup: CDR1 MGHDK, CDR2 SYGVNS. Trimming took 2 bases from V and 5 from J, leaving 18 bases between them. The CDR3 sequence is 16 residues long. The CDR3 spells CASSERYRGGGETQYF. The CDR3 region has the DNA TGTGCCAGCAGTGAAAGATACAGGGGAGGAGGTGAGACCCAGTACTTC.

This clone was observed a single time. The chain uses TRBV29-1 and TRBJ2-5, with 16 bases lining up with TRBD2. The germline V gene encodes CDR1 SQVTM and CDR2 ANQGSEA. The CDR3 consists of 18 residues. Losses at the gene ends were 6 bases for V and 5 bases for J; bases not matched to a gene: 15. CDR3 amino acids: CSVGTGTSGRASGETQYF. In DNA form, the CDR3 reads TGCAGCGTCGGTACCGGGACTAGCGGGAGGGCCTCGGGGGAGACCCAGTACTTC.

The chain links TRBV4-3 to TRBJ2-2; 7 nucleotides match TRBD1. The CDR3 loop spans 19 amino acids. The V and J ends lost 0 bases and 4 bases, in that order; junction bases with no gene match: 14. Looked up from germline, CDR1 is LGHNA and CDR2 is YSLEER. The CDR3 is CASSQEHSRQGRRTGELFF. In DNA form, the CDR3 reads TGCGCCAGCAGCCAAGAGCATTCCCGACAGGGCCGACGCACCGGGGAGCTGTTTTTT.

The CDR3 DNA sequence: TGTGCCAGCAGCTTAGTGAGCAGGGAGGGAACAGATACGCAGTATTTT. Protein sequence: CASSLVSREGTDTQYF. V usage is TRBV7-2 and J usage is TRBJ2-3; 7 bases align to TRBD2. This CDR3 is built from 16 residues. Trimming removed 1 base from V and 3 bases from J; junction bases left unmatched: 7. Germline CDR1 and CDR2: SGHTA and FQGNSA. The variable domain in full, completed from reference TRBV7-2 and TRBJ2-3, reads GAGVSQSPSNKVTEKGKDVELRCDPISGHTALYWYRQSLGQGLEFLIYFQGNSAPDKSGLPSDRFSAERTGGSVSTLTIQRTQQEDSAVYLCASSLVSREGTDTQYFGPGTRLTVL.

The genes are TRBV11-2 and TRBJ2-7, with 10 bases fitting TRBD1. Germline V lookup: CDR1 SGHAT, CDR2 FQNNGV. Losses at the gene ends were 4 bases for V and 6 bases for J; bases not matched to a gene: 6. The length of the CDR3 is 14 residues. The CDR3 DNA reads as TGTGCCAGCAGCTCGCCGGGACAGGGGTTCGAGCAGTACTTC. Its protein product is CASSSPGQGFEQYF.

The rearrangement uses TRBV10-3 and TRBJ1-3; 8 bases line up with TRBD1. This CDR3 has 16 amino acids. The germline gives CDR1 ENHRY, CDR2 SYGVKD. J gave up 2 bases and V 2 bases, and 5 bases lay outside the gene matches. CDR3 sequence reads: CAISESYRGTGNTIYF. CDR3 coding DNA: TGTGCCATCAGTGAGAGCTACAGGGGGACTGGAAACACCATATATTTT.

The chain carries TRBV5-1 and TRBJ1-2; 9 positions agree with TRBD1. CDR3 size: 14 residues. V lost 4 bases and J lost 5; bases outside the gene matches: 6. The germline V gene encodes CDR1 SGHRS and CDR2 YFSETQ. The CDR3 loop is CASSQDRGRYGYTF. The CDR3 nucleotides are TGCGCCAGCAGCCAGGACAGGGGAAGGTATGGCTACACCTTC.

The genes are TRBV27 and TRBJ1-1; D gene ambiguous. The germline V gene encodes CDR1 MNHEY and CDR2 SMNVEV (reference sequence). There are 17 residues in the CDR3. V gave up 3 bases and J gave up 7 bases, with 24 bases separating them. The CDR3: CASSLEKNTMIRGEAFF. Written as DNA, the CDR3 is TGTGCCAGCAGTTTGGAGAAGAACACCATGATTCGGGGTGAAGCTTTCTTT.

V gene TRBV2 combines with J gene TRBJ2-1; TRBD1 matches 7 bases. The germline V gene encodes CDR1 SNHLY and CDR2 FYNNEI. J lost 5 bases, V lost 6 bases, and 10 bases had no gene match. This CDR3 spans 15 amino acids. This chain's CDR3 is CASSRTGTENNEQFF. CDR3 nucleotide sequence: TGTGCCAGCAGCCGAACCGGGACAGAAAACAATGAGCAGTTCTTC.

This clone has only a few counts. The CDR3 is CASSPRSQRRYCPNTF. CDR3 in DNA: TGTGCCAGCAGCCCTCGTTCCCAGAGGAGATATTGTCCAAACACCTTC. The J gene is TRBJ1-2, the V gene TRBV14; D is ambiguous. Trimming shortened V by 4 bases and J by 12 bases, and 27 bases separated the two germline ends. CDR1 SGHDN and CDR2 FVKESK come from the germline V gene. The CDR3 spans 16 residues.

The chain joins TRBV6-1 to TRBJ1-1, with 12 bases matching TRBD1. The length of the CDR3 is 15 residues. V trimming: 6 bases; J trimming: 7 bases; junction bases outside the gene matches: 9. Per germline, CDR1 MNHNS and CDR2 SASEGT. CDR3 loop: CASSAGTGGLVEAFF. The CDR3 DNA is TGTGCCAGCAGCGCTGGGACAGGGGGCCTGGTTGAAGCTTTCTTT.